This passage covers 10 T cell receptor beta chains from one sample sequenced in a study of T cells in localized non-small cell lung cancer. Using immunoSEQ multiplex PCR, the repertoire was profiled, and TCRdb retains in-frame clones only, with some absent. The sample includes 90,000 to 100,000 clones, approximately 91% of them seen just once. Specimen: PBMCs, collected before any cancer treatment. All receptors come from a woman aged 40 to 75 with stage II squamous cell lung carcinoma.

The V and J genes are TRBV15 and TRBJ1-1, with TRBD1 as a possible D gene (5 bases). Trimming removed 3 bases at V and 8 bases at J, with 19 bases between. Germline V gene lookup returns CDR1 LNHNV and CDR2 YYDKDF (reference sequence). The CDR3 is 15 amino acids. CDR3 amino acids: CATSRGPARPSEAFF. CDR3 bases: TGTGCCACCAGCAGGGGACCAGCTAGGCCCAGCGAAGCTTTCTTT.

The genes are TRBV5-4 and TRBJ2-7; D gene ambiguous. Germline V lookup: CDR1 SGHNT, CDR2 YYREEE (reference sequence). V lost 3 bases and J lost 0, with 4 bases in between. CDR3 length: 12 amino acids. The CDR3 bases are TGTGCCAGCAGCTCGAGCTCCTACGAGCAGTACTTC. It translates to CASSSSSYEQYF.

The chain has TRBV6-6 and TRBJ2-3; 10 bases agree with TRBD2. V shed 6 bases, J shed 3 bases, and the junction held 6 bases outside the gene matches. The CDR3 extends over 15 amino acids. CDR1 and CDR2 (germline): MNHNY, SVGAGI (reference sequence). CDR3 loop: CASSPSGRGTDTQYF. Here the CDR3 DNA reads TGTGCCAGCAGCCCCAGCGGGAGGGGAACAGATACGCAGTATTTT.

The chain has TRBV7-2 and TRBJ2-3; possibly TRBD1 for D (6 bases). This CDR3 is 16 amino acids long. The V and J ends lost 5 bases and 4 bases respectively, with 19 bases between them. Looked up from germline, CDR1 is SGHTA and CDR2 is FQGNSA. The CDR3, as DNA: TGTGCCAGCAGCCAACAAACAGGGTCGAGGTCAGATACGCAGTATTTT. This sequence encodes CASSQQTGSRSDTQYF. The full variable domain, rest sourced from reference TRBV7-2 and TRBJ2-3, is GAGVSQSPSNKVTEKGKDVELRCDPISGHTALYWYRQSLGQGLEFLIYFQGNSAPDKSGLPSDRFSAERTGGSVSTLTIQRTQQEDSAVYLCASSQQTGSRSDTQYFGPGTRLTVL.

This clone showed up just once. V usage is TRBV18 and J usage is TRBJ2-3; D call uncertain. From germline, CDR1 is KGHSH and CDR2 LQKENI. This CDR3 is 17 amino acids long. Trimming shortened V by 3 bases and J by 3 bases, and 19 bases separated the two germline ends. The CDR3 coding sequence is TGTGCCAGCTCACCCTGGATGGGTAGCCCTGGTACAGATACGCAGTATTTT. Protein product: CASSPWMGSPGTDTQYF.

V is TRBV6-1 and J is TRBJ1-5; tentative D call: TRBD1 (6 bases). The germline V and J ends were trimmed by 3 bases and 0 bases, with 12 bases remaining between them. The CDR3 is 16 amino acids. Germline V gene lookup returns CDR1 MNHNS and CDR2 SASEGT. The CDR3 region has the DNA TGTGCCAGCAGTGACCGGACAGCCGATAGCAATCAGCCCCAGCATTTT. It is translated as CASSDRTADSNQPQHF.

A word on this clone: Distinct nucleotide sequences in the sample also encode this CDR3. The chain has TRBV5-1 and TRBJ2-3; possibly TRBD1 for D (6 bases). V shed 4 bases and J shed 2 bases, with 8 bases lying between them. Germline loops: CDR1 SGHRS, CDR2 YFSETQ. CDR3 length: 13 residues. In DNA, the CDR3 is TGCGCCAGCAGCCCAGGGGACACAGATACGCAGTATTTT. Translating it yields CASSPGDTDTQYF.

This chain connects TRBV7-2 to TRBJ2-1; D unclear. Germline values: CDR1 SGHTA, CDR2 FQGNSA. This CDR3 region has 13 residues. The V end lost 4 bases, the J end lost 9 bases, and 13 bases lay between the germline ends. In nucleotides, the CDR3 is TGTGCCAGCAGCTCCCTAACTTGGGGTGAGCAGTTCTTC. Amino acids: CASSSLTWGEQFF. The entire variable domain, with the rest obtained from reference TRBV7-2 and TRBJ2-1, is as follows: GAGVSQSPSNKVTEKGKDVELRCDPISGHTALYWYRQSLGQGLEFLIYFQGNSAPDKSGLPSDRFSAERTGGSVSTLTIQRTQQEDSAVYLCASSSLTWGEQFFGPGTRLTVL.

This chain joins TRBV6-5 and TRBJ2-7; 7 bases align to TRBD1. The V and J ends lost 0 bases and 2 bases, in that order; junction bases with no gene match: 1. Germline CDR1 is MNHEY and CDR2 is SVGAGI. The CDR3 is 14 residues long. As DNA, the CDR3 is TGTGCCAGCAGTTACTCTGGGACAGCCTACGAGCAGTACTTC. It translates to CASSYSGTAYEQYF.

The CDR3 spells CASSSDTDTQYF. DNA for the CDR3: TGTGCCAGCTCGTCCGACACAGATACGCAGTATTTT. V and J are TRBV18 and TRBJ2-3, with D unclear. This CDR3 contains 12 residues. CDR1 and CDR2 (germline): KGHSH, LQKENI. V lost 6 bases and J lost 2, with 6 bases in between. The full variable domain, in which reference TRBV18 and TRBJ2-3 provide the parts outside the CDR3, is NAGVMQNPRHLVRRRGQEARLRCSPMKGHSHVYWYRQLPEEGLKFMVYLQKENIIDESGMPKERFSAEFPKEGPSILRIQQVVRGDSAAYFCASSSDTDTQYFGPGTRLTVL.